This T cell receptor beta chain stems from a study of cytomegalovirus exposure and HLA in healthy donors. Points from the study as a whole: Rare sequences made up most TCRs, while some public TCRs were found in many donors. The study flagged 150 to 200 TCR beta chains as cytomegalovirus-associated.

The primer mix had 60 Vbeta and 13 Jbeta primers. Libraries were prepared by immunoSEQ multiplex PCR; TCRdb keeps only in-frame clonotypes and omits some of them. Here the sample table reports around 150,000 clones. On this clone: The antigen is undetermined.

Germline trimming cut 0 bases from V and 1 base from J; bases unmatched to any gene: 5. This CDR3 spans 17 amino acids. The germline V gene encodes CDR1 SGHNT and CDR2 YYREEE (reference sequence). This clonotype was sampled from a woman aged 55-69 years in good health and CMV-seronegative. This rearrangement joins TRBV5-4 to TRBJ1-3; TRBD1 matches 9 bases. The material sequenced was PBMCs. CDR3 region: CASSLGPGTGSGNTIYF. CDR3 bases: TGTGCCAGCAGCTTGGGACCTGGGACAGGGTCTGGAAACACCATATATTTT.